The clone carrying this TCR beta chain was recorded many times. The CDR3 runs 12 residues. Trimming took off 6 bases at V and 8 bases at J, with 16 bases between the two ends. Germline values: CDR1 SQVTM, CDR2 ANQGSEA. The data derive from a study of T cells in Graves' hyperthyroidism and ophthalmopathy. Amplification of TCR beta CDR3 regions was performed using RNA transcripts as template. TCR CDR3 underwent first-round RT-PCR with the HTBI primer set. TCRdb re-analysed the multiplex PCR reads in MiXCR, keeping a single row per CDR3 protein. The top ten hold approximately 30% of the sample, which has 490,000 or so distinct CDR3 sequences, around 16% seen once.

This TCR derives from a woman younger than 45 with Graves' ophthalmopathy. Sequenced input: blood. V is TRBV29-1 and J is TRBJ1-1, with D possibly TRBD1 on 5 matching bases. In DNA, the CDR3 is TGCAGCGTCCACCGTATGGGGGAGGAAGCTTTCTTT. Encoded protein: CSVHRMGEEAFF.